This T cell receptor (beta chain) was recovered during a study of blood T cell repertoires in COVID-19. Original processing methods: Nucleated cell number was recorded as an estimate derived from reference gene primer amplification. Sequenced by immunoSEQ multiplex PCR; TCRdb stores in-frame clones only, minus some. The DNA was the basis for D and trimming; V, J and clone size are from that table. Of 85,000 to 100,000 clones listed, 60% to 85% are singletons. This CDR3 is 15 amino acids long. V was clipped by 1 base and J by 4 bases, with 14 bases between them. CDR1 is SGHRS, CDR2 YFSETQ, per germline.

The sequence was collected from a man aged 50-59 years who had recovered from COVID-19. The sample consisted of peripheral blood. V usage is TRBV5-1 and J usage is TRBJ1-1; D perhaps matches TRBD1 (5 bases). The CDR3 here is CASSLLSGIGTEAFF. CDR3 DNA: TGCGCCAGCAGCTTGTTATCAGGGATCGGCACTGAAGCTTTCTTT.